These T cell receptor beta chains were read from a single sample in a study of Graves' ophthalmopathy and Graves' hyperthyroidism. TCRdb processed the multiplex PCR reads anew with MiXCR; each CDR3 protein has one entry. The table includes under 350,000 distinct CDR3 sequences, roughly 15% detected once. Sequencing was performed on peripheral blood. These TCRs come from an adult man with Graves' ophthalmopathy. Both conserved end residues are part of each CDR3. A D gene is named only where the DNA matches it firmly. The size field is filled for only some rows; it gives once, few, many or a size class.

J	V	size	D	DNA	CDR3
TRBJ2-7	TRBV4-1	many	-	TGCGCCAGCAGCTACACCCGGGACCGGGCAATCAGGGGATCCTACGAGCAGTACTTC	CASSYTRDRAIRGSYEQYF
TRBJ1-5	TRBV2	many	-	TGTGCCAGCCGGGCGGAGAACAATCAGCCCCAGCATTTT	CASRAENNQPQHF
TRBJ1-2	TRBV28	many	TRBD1	TGTGCCAGCAGTCAAATTGACAGGGAAGGCTATGGCTACACCTTC	CASSQIDREGYGYTF
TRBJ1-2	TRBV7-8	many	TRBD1	TGTGCCAGCAGCCCGCAAAGCGGACAGGGCTCTGGCTACACCTTC	CASSPQSGQGSGYTF
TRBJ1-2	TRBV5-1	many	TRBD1	TGCGCCAGCAGCTGGGGACAGGGAAGTGGTCCTGGCTACACCTTC	CASSWGQGSGPGYTF
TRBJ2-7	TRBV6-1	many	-	TGTGCCAGCAGTGAAGGGGTAGGTTCCTACGAGCAGTACTTC	CASSEGVGSYEQYF
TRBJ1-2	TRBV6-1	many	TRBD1	TGTGCCAGCAGTCCCGACAGGGTTGAGCTGAACTATGGCTACACCTTC	CASSPDRVELNYGYTF
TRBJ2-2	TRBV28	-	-	TGTGCCAGCAGTTTTACAGGGTCGGCCGGGGAGCTGTTTTTT	CASSFTGSAGELFF
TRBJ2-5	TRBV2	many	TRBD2	TGTGCCAGCCGGGCCCAGCGGGGGAGACAAGAGACCCAGTACTTC	CASRAQRGRQETQYF
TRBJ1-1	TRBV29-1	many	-	TGCAGCGCATCGGGGGCTACCCTACGGACTGAAGCTTTCTTT	CSASGATLRTEAFF
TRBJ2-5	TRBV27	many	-	TGTGCCAGCGCCCCGGGACCCTTGAGGGAGACCCAGTACTTC	CASAPGPLRETQYF
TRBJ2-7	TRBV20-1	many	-	TGCAGTGCTAGAGATTACGGGAGCGGGTACGAGCAGTACTTC	CSARDYGSGYEQYF
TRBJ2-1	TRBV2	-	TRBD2	TGTGCCAGCAGTCCCCTAGCGGGATACAATGAGCAGTCCTTC	CASSPLAGYNEQSF
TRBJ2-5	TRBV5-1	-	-	TGCGCCAGCAGCTTGTCAAAGCCCGGGGGGCCCGAGACCCAGTACTTC	CASSLSKPGGPETQYF
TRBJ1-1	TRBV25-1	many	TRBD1	TGTGCCAGCAGTATACACAGGGGGGGTGTCACTGAAGCTTTCTTT	CASSIHRGGVTEAFF
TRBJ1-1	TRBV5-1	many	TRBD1	TGCGCCAGCGCCGCACAGGGGGCGCGCACTGAAGCTTTCTTT	CASAAQGARTEAFF
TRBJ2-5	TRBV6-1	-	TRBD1	TGTGCCAGCAGTAATACAGGGGGCGAACAGACCCAGTACTTC	CASSNTGGEQTQYF
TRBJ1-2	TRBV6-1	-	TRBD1	TGTGCCACCGGACAGGGAAGCGGCTACACCTTC	CATGQGSGYTF
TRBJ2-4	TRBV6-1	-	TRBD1	TGTGCCAGCGGGAGGGACAGGGCCCCGGGAGGCTTC	CASGRDRAPGGF